This TCR beta chain was recorded in a study of T cell responses to AZD1222 COVID-19 vaccine. The data were produced by immunoSEQ multiplex PCR, yet TCRdb's version contains in-frame clones alone and is incomplete. The sample holds around 200,000 clones; 88% are singletons and the top ten take more than 25%. This CDR3 is built from 13 residues. The germline V gene encodes CDR1 MNHEY and CDR2 SMNVEV (reference sequence). As for this clone: What it binds is unknown. The junction departs from the called germline gene at one end, perhaps through a read error.

Pooling of second doses given at about 4 or about 12 weeks was done. Study-wide points: The donor cohort was predominantly white British with a female majority, and clonal diversity may have been underestimated. At 160-218 and 743-854, vaccine-associated CD4 TCRs were dominant, and they spanned spike.

The chain joins TRBV27 to TRBJ2-7; D call uncertain. The clonotype comes from an adult who received the AZD1222 COVID-19 vaccine. Sequenced material: peripheral blood, taken 28 days after the second AZD1222 dose. The CDR3 DNA reads TGTGCCAGCACCCGAACAAAACCCTTTGGGCAGCACTTC. It translates to CASTRTKPFGQHF.